This TCR beta chain was retrieved from a study of cytomegalovirus exposure and HLA in healthy donors. CDR3 size: 15 residues. The V gene's germline CDR1 is SGHVS and CDR2 FQNEAQ. V dropped 5 bases and J dropped 5; count of bases not matched to a gene: 10. Primers included in the PCR were 60 Vbeta and 13 Jbeta primers. Libraries were prepared by immunoSEQ multiplex PCR; TCRdb keeps only in-frame clonotypes and omits some of them. Of some 170,000 clones listed, roughly four fifths are singletons. Findings and limits, study-wide: Evidence from a later analysis indicated that most CMV-associated TCR beta chains looked HLA-restricted. In a later analysis, a missense DCLRE1C variant was linked to TCR beta V- and J-gene trimming. Rare TCR sequences predominated, though certain public TCRs were found in many donors. Exclusion as indistinguishable affected some V segments, including TRBV6-2 and TRBV6-3.

As concerns this clone: Its matching antigen is unknown.

The sequence derives from a woman aged 18-29 years in good health and CMV-seropositive. The chain employs TRBV7-8 and TRBJ2-7; 9 bases map to TRBD1. The sample was PBMCs. In nucleotides, the CDR3 is TGTGCCAGCAGCATCCGCCGGGACAGGGTCCACGAGCAGTACTTC. Translating it yields CASSIRRDRVHEQYF.